These T cell receptor beta chains were read from a single sample in a study of tumor-infiltrating lymphocytes in primary liver carcinoma. TCRdb re-derived calls from the multiplex PCR reads in MiXCR, one entry per CDR3 protein. The table includes about 320,000 distinct CDR3 sequences, 50% to 60% detected once. The material sequenced was peripheral blood. Receptor source: a woman in her thirties with primary liver carcinoma and hepatitis B virus infection. Both conserved end residues are part of each CDR3. D genes are given only for firm matches. Some rows have no size entry. The others give once, few or many, or a class for an expanded clone.

j_gene: TRBJ2-7
abundance: NA
d_gene: TRBD2
v_gene: TRBV28
CDR3nt: TGTGTCAGCAGTTTGTTGACTAGCGGGAGAAGATACGAGCAGTACTTC
CDR3aa: CVSSLLTSGRRYEQYF

j_gene: TRBJ2-2
abundance: NA
d_gene: NA
v_gene: TRBV6-5
CDR3nt: TGTGCCAGCAGTTACTGGGGACATAAGAACACCAGGGAGCTGTTTTTT
CDR3aa: CASSYWGHKNTRELFF

j_gene: TRBJ2-1
abundance: few
d_gene: NA
v_gene: TRBV28
CDR3nt: TGTGCCAGCAGTTCTACCTCCCCCGCTGGCTACAATGAGCAGTTCTTC
CDR3aa: CASSSTSPAGYNEQFF

j_gene: TRBJ2-6
abundance: NA
d_gene: TRBD1
v_gene: TRBV20-1
CDR3nt: TGCAGTGCTGCCCGACAGGGGGCAGCTGGGGCCAACGTCCTGACTTTC
CDR3aa: CSAARQGAAGANVLTF

j_gene: TRBJ2-1
abundance: many
d_gene: TRBD2
v_gene: TRBV5-4
CDR3nt: TGTGCCAGCAGTTTTAGCGGGACCAATGAGCAGTTCTTC
CDR3aa: CASSFSGTNEQFF

j_gene: TRBJ1-5
abundance: few
d_gene: TRBD1
v_gene: TRBV28
CDR3nt: TGTGCCAGCAGTCCAAAGGGGGCTAGCAATCAGCCCCAGCATTTT
CDR3aa: CASSPKGASNQPQHF

j_gene: TRBJ1-5
abundance: NA
d_gene: NA
v_gene: TRBV12-5
CDR3nt: TGTGCTAGTGGTTTCTTCGGCGGCAATCAGCCCCAGCATTTT
CDR3aa: CASGFFGGNQPQHF

j_gene: TRBJ1-5
abundance: NA
d_gene: NA
v_gene: TRBV6-5
CDR3nt: TGTGCCAGCAGCCCCGGAATAGGACTAAATCAGCCCCAGCATTTT
CDR3aa: CASSPGIGLNQPQHF

j_gene: TRBJ1-1
abundance: NA
d_gene: NA
v_gene: TRBV6-5
CDR3nt: TGTGCCAGCAGTTACTCGCCGGGGGGGGGGGCTGAAGCTTTCTTT
CDR3aa: CASSYSPGGGAEAFF

j_gene: TRBJ1-5
abundance: NA
d_gene: NA
v_gene: TRBV4-2
CDR3nt: TGTGCCAGCAGCCAAGACCCCCCCGGGGGTCAGCCCCAGCATTTT
CDR3aa: CASSQDPPGGQPQHF

j_gene: TRBJ2-1
abundance: NA
d_gene: TRBD2
v_gene: TRBV12-3/TRBV12-4
CDR3nt: TGTACCGGCAGCCACGACGCCCTAGCGGGAGGGTACAATGAGCAGTTCTTC
CDR3aa: CTGSHDALAGGYNEQFF

j_gene: TRBJ2-1
abundance: many
d_gene: NA
v_gene: TRBV4-2
CDR3nt: TGTGCCAGCAGCCAAGACAGGCATCGGAACAATGAGCAGTTCTTC
CDR3aa: CASSQDRHRNNEQFF

j_gene: TRBJ1-5
abundance: few
d_gene: NA
v_gene: TRBV6-1
CDR3nt: TGTGCCAGCAGGAAAGGTTCAGCCAGCAATCAGCCCCAGCATTTT
CDR3aa: CASRKGSASNQPQHF

j_gene: TRBJ2-7
abundance: once
d_gene: NA
v_gene: TRBV11-2
CDR3nt: TGTGTCAACAGCTTTTCTCAGTTCTACGAGCAGTACTTC
CDR3aa: CVNSFSQFYEQYF

j_gene: TRBJ2-3
abundance: NA
d_gene: NA
v_gene: TRBV4-3
CDR3nt: TGCGCCAGCGGCCAAGATTATCCGGTGGTGGGGCTTACGCAGTATTTT
CDR3aa: CASGQDYPVVGLTQYF

j_gene: TRBJ1-1
abundance: many
d_gene: TRBD1
v_gene: TRBV29-1
CDR3nt: TGCAGCACCACGGGAACAGGGGCCGGATCGAACACTGAAGCTTTCTTT
CDR3aa: CSTTGTGAGSNTEAFF

j_gene: TRBJ2-3
abundance: NA
d_gene: NA
v_gene: TRBV11-3
CDR3nt: TGTGCCAGCAGGTGTCAGGGTAGTCTCGCCGATACACAGTATTTT
CDR3aa: CASRCQGSLADTQYF

j_gene: TRBJ1-1
abundance: NA
d_gene: NA
v_gene: TRBV7-9
CDR3nt: TGTGCCAGCAGCTTAGAGTCAGAGAACACTGAAGCTTTCTTT
CDR3aa: CASSLESENTEAFF

j_gene: TRBJ2-7
abundance: NA
d_gene: TRBD2
v_gene: TRBV11-1
CDR3nt: TGTGCATGCAGCCGGGCGGGAGCCTTCACCTACGAGCAGTACTTC
CDR3aa: CACSRAGAFTYEQYF

j_gene: TRBJ2-1
abundance: many
d_gene: TRBD2
v_gene: TRBV4-1
CDR3nt: TGCGCCAGCAGCCAACTATGGACTAGCGGGAGCTCCTACAATGAGCAGTTCTTC
CDR3aa: CASSQLWTSGSSYNEQFF

j_gene: TRBJ2-3
abundance: NA
d_gene: NA
v_gene: TRBV12-3/TRBV12-4
CDR3nt: TGTGCCAGCAGTCTCCGACTAGACTCAGATACGCAGTATTTT
CDR3aa: CASSLRLDSDTQYF

j_gene: TRBJ1-1
abundance: NA
d_gene: NA
v_gene: TRBV6-5
CDR3nt: TGTGCCAGCAGTTACTCTTGGCAGGGTCAGGCCGAAGCTCTCTTT
CDR3aa: CASSYSWQGQAEALF

j_gene: TRBJ2-7
abundance: NA
d_gene: NA
v_gene: TRBV6-1
CDR3nt: TGTGCCAGCAGGAGCGAGTGGGGACAAACGATCTACGAGCAGTACTTC
CDR3aa: CASRSEWGQTIYEQYF

j_gene: TRBJ2-1
abundance: NA
d_gene: TRBD2
v_gene: TRBV6-2/TRBV6-3
CDR3nt: TGTGCCAGCCATCTAGCGGGTCCCTACGATGAGCAGTTCTTC
CDR3aa: CASHLAGPYDEQFF

j_gene: TRBJ1-1
abundance: NA
d_gene: NA
v_gene: TRBV29-1
CDR3nt: TGCAGCGTTGAGGCAGATTCGGTGAGTTATGAAGCTTTCTTT
CDR3aa: CSVEADSVSYEAFF

j_gene: TRBJ2-7
abundance: NA
d_gene: TRBD2
v_gene: TRBV12-3/TRBV12-4
CDR3nt: TGTGCCAGCAGGGGGGCTAGCGGGAGTTCTTACGAGCAGTACTTC
CDR3aa: CASRGASGSSYEQYF

j_gene: TRBJ2-1
abundance: NA
d_gene: TRBD2
v_gene: TRBV11-1
CDR3nt: TGTGCCAGCAGCGACCACGGCGGGACTAGCGTGAGTCAACAGTTCTTC
CDR3aa: CASSDHGGTSVSQQFF

j_gene: TRBJ2-5
abundance: NA
d_gene: TRBD2
v_gene: TRBV12-3/TRBV12-4
CDR3nt: TGTGCCAGCAGTGTTCTAGCGGGAAACACCGGGAGCGAAGAGACCCAGTACTTC
CDR3aa: CASSVLAGNTGSEETQYF

j_gene: TRBJ2-1
abundance: NA
d_gene: NA
v_gene: TRBV11-2
CDR3nt: TGTGCCAGCAGCTTAGAGATGGGCAATGAACAGTTCTTC
CDR3aa: CASSLEMGNEQFF

j_gene: TRBJ2-5
abundance: many
d_gene: NA
v_gene: TRBV11-2
CDR3nt: TGTGCCAGCAGCTTACGCCTTCAAGAGACCCAGTACTTC
CDR3aa: CASSLRLQETQYF

j_gene: TRBJ1-5
abundance: NA
d_gene: NA
v_gene: TRBV11-2
CDR3nt: TGTGCCAGCTGCTTAACCGACAGAACACAGCCCCAGCGTTTT
CDR3aa: CASCLTDRTQPQRF

j_gene: TRBJ2-2
abundance: once
d_gene: NA
v_gene: TRBV24-1
CDR3nt: TGTGCCACCAGTGATGTCCGAGTAACCGGGGAGCTGTTTTTT
CDR3aa: CATSDVRVTGELFF

j_gene: TRBJ2-3
abundance: NA
d_gene: NA
v_gene: TRBV6-2/TRBV6-3
CDR3nt: TGTGCCAGCAATTACGGTGTCTTGGGGGATACGCAGTATTTT
CDR3aa: CASNYGVLGDTQYF

j_gene: TRBJ2-5
abundance: NA
d_gene: NA
v_gene: TRBV7-8
CDR3nt: TGTGCCAGCAGCTTAGCGCTCCAGGGCCAGGGGGAGACCCAGTACTTC
CDR3aa: CASSLALQGQGETQYF

j_gene: TRBJ2-3
abundance: NA
d_gene: NA
v_gene: TRBV2
CDR3nt: TGTGCCGGTGGTGAGGCTGCGGTAGATACGCAGTATTTT
CDR3aa: CAGGEAAVDTQYF

j_gene: TRBJ1-6
abundance: NA
d_gene: NA
v_gene: TRBV28
CDR3nt: TGTGCCGGGAACAGGTTGGGGAATTCACCCCTCCACTTT
CDR3aa: CAGNRLGNSPLHF

j_gene: TRBJ1-4
abundance: many
d_gene: TRBD1
v_gene: TRBV29-1
CDR3nt: TGCAGCGTTATGGACAGGTTTAATGAAAAACTGTTTTTT
CDR3aa: CSVMDRFNEKLFF

j_gene: TRBJ2-7
abundance: NA
d_gene: NA
v_gene: TRBV7-9
CDR3nt: TGTGCCAGCAGCTTAGACGGTAGCGACTACTACGAGCAGTACTTC
CDR3aa: CASSLDGSDYYEQYF

j_gene: TRBJ2-7
abundance: NA
d_gene: NA
v_gene: TRBV13
CDR3nt: TGTGCCAGCAGTATAACTGGGACCGGGTCCTACAAGCAGTATTTC
CDR3aa: CASSITGTGSYKQYF

j_gene: TRBJ1-5
abundance: few
d_gene: NA
v_gene: TRBV19
CDR3nt: TGTGCCAGTAAGTTGCGGTATGATCAGCCCCAGCATTTT
CDR3aa: CASKLRYDQPQHF

j_gene: TRBJ2-7
abundance: many
d_gene: TRBD2
v_gene: TRBV6-5
CDR3nt: TGTGCCAGCAGTTACTTGGCGGGAGACCTTCTTGACGAGCAGTACTTC
CDR3aa: CASSYLAGDLLDEQYF